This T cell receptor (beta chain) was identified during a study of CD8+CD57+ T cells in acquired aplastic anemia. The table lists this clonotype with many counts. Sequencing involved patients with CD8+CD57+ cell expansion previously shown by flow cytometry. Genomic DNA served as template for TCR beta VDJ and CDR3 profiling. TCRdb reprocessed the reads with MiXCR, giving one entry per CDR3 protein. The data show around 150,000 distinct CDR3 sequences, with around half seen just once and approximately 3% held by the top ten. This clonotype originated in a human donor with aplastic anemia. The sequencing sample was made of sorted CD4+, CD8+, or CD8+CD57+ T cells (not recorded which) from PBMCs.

CDR3 in amino acids: CASSLLGQGDDPYNEQFF. DNA for the CDR3: TGCGCCAGCAGCTTGTTGGGACAAGGGGACGATCCTTACAATGAGCAGTTCTTC. This chain joins TRBV5-1 and TRBJ2-1, with a weak D call TRBD1 (6 bases). Germline lookup yields CDR1 SGHRS and CDR2 YFSETQ. The CDR3 has 18 amino acids. V dropped 1 base and J dropped 4 bases, with 21 bases sitting between them.